This passage covers 21 T cell receptor beta chains from one sample sequenced in a study of CD4 and CD8 cells across lung adenocarcinoma regions. Each CDR3 protein gets one entry after TCRdb re-called the PCR reads with MiXCR. The sample records 7,000 to 9,500 distinct CDR3 sequences, around 45% being singletons. What was sequenced was CD8+ T cells from the center of a lung tumor. Receptors originate from a male donor with lung adenocarcinoma. The CD4 and CD8 labels of this study may be unreliable.

Concerning this clonotype itself: Because the CDR3 is missing its conserved closing phenylalanine or tryptophan, this is likely a read error. It is unclear where the CDR3 begins or ends on the DNA, so no DNA is shown, and the CDR3 is as TCRdb lists it. The CDR3 is CAWPFAALLCEA. The V and J genes are TRBV30 and TRBJ2-5. The CDR3 extends over 12 residues, inclusive of both ends. CDR1 and CDR2 (germline): GTSNPN, SVGIG (reference sequence).

The chain combines TRBV7-2 with TRBJ2-3, with D possibly TRBD2 on 6 matching bases. Germline assignment: CDR1 SGHTA and CDR2 FQGNSA. The CDR3 is 16 amino acids. V was pared by 5 bases and J by 0 bases, with 15 bases between. CDR3 nucleotides: TGTGCCAGCAGCCCGGGAGTACGAAGAAGCACAGATACGCAGTATTTT. It encodes CASSPGVRRSTDTQYF.

In its sample, this clonotype was seen many times. This sequence joins TRBV6-1 and TRBJ2-4; D may be TRBD2 (5 bases). The CDR3 extends over 15 amino acids. The ends were cut back, 6 bases at V and 0 bases at J, with 12 bases in the middle. CDR1 and CDR2 (germline): MNHNS, SASEGT. The CDR3 reads CASSQPREAKNIQYF. The CDR3 DNA follows: TGTGCCAGCAGCCAACCCCGGGAAGCCAAAAACATTCAGTACTTC.

The V call is TRBV6-1, the J call TRBJ2-4; perhaps TRBD2 as D (5 bases). Germline V lookup: CDR1 MNHNS, CDR2 SASEGT. This CDR3 contains 14 residues. The DNA for the CDR3 is TGTGCGGGCAGCGTGGCGGGTGAGCAAGAGATTCAGTACTTC. Translating gives CAGSVAGEQEIQYF.

This clonotype was found many times. V is TRBV6-1 and J is TRBJ2-5; perhaps TRBD1 as D (5 bases). CDR1 is MNHNS, CDR2 SASEGT, per germline. V lost 2 bases and J lost 7, with 14 bases in between. CDR3 size: 14 residues. CDR3 nucleotides: TGTGCCAGCAGTGAAAAGTTACTACAGGCGACCCAGTACTTC. It codes for CASSEKLLQATQYF.

This clonotype has just one count. The chain employs TRBV6-1 and TRBJ2-2; 8 nucleotides line up with TRBD1. V shed 6 bases, J shed 2 bases, and the junction held 11 bases outside the gene matches. CDR3 length equals 17 residues. Germline loops: CDR1 MNHNS, CDR2 SASEGT. CDR3 DNA sequence: TGTGCCAGCAGGGGGAGACAGGGGCCACGTAACACCGGGGAGCTGTTTTTT. This sequence encodes CASRGRQGPRNTGELFF.

By share, this clonotype counts as medium-sized. This rearrangement joins TRBV7-6 to TRBJ2-5; no clear D. The V end was cut by 5 bases, the J end by 2 bases, with 12 bases between. This CDR3 comprises 14 residues. Germline-derived CDR1 and CDR2 are SGHVS and FNYEAQ. DNA for the CDR3: TGTGCCAGCAGCCCAACGGAGATACAAGAGACCCAGTACTTC. This codes for CASSPTEIQETQYF.

This clonotype showed up just a few times. Here the CDR3 reads CATSREKADTQYF. The DNA of the CDR3 is TGTGCCACCAGCAGAGAGAAGGCAGATACGCAGTATTTT. The gene calls are TRBV15 and TRBJ2-3; no reliable D call. Germline assignment: CDR1 LNHNV and CDR2 YYDKDF (reference sequence). The germline V and J ends were trimmed by 0 bases and 4 bases, with 5 bases remaining between them. The CDR3 has 13 amino acids.

This clonotype was recorded once. A much bigger clone sits one base away, suggesting this may be a read error. This rearrangement joins TRBV7-9 to TRBJ2-5; no firm D call. This CDR3 comprises 11 residues. V lost 2 bases and J lost 11, with 9 bases in between. CDR1 is SEHNR, CDR2 FQNEAQ, per germline (reference sequence). Here the CDR3 reads CASSLNHEQYF. In DNA, the CDR3 is TGTGCCAGCAGCTTAAATCATGAGCAGTACTTC. The complete variable domain, with remaining parts taken from reference TRBV7-9 and TRBJ2-5, reads DTGVSQNPRHKITKRGQNVTFRCDPISEHNRLYWYRQTLGQGPEFLTYFQNEAQLEKSRLLSDRFSAERPKGSFSTLEIQRTEQGDSAMYLCASSLNHEQYFGPGTRLLVL.

The V gene is TRBV20-1, the J gene TRBJ2-2, with 7 bases fitting TRBD2. Germline CDR1 DFQATT, CDR2 SNEGSKA (reference sequence). The V segment lost 0 bases and the J segment 6 bases; nucleotides outside the gene matches: 13. The CDR3 sequence is 17 residues long. CDR3 amino acids: CSARDRRGGGLAGELFF. CDR3 DNA sequence: TGCAGTGCTAGAGATAGACGCGGGGGTGGTTTAGCCGGGGAGCTGTTTTTT.

This clonotype was counted only a few times. CDR3 in amino acids: CASSVDRYTGELFF. The CDR3 bases are TGTGCCAGCAGCGTGGACAGGTACACCGGGGAGCTGTTTTTT. The rearrangement joins TRBV7-2 to TRBJ2-2; TRBD1 matches 7 bases. The J segment lost 3 bases and the V segment lost 5 bases, leaving 3 bases of the junction unmatched. From germline, CDR1 is SGHTA and CDR2 FQGNSA. CDR3 length equals 14 residues. Using reference TRBV7-2 and TRBJ2-2 for the parts outside the CDR3, the full variable domain is GAGVSQSPSNKVTEKGKDVELRCDPISGHTALYWYRQSLGQGLEFLIYFQGNSAPDKSGLPSDRFSAERTGGSVSTLTIQRTQQEDSAVYLCASSVDRYTGELFFGEGSRLTVL.

With regard to this clonotype: It may be a read error: a sequence one base away is much more abundant. This chain joins TRBV15 and TRBJ2-1, with D perhaps matching TRBD2 (5 bases). CDR3 length: 13 amino acids. Germline CDR1 reads LNHNV; CDR2 reads YYDKDF (reference sequence). V dropped 5 bases and J dropped 10 bases, with 15 bases sitting between them. CDR3 residues: CATSGEGSYEQFF. DNA of the CDR3: TGTGCCACCAGCGGTGAGGGTTCCTACGAGCAGTTCTTC.

The sample holds many counts of this clonotype. This chain joins TRBV6-1 and TRBJ1-2, with TRBD1 matching over 10 bases. After removal of 4 bases from V and 4 bases from J, the junction contained 6 bases not matched to a gene. Per the germline V gene, CDR1 is MNHNS and CDR2 is SASEGT. This CDR3 region has 15 residues. As DNA, the CDR3 is TGTGCCAGCAGTGCCCGACAGGGGGCGGGCTATGGCTACACCTTC. Encoded protein: CASSARQGAGYGYTF.

V and J are TRBV6-5 and TRBJ2-4; D is perhaps TRBD2 (7 bases). Germline assignment: CDR1 MNHEY and CDR2 SVGAGI. The ends were cut back, 0 bases at V and 13 bases at J, with 22 bases in the middle. CDR3 length equals 16 residues. The CDR3 nucleotides read TGTGCCAGCAGTTACTCGGGGGGGCGGGCCACAGACACGCAGTACTTC. Amino acids: CASSYSGGRATDTQYF.

The chain carries TRBV6-4 and TRBJ2-1; TRBD2 aligns across 7 bases. V lost 5 bases to trimming and J lost 7 bases; unmatched junction nucleotides: 5. CDR1 is MRHNA and CDR2 is SNTAGT in the germline V gene. The CDR3 runs 13 residues. Written as DNA, the CDR3 is TGTGCCAGCAGTACCAGCGGGGAAAATGAGCAGTTCTTC. Translated, it gives CASSTSGENEQFF.

The V call is TRBV6-1, the J call TRBJ2-1; 9 bases are shared with TRBD1. V shed 3 bases and J 0 bases; nucleotides not matched to a gene: 0. Germline lookup yields CDR1 MNHNS and CDR2 SASEGT. The CDR3 is made up of 15 amino acids. CDR3 sequence reads: CASSETGGSYNEQFF. The CDR3 coding sequence is TGTGCCAGCAGTGAGACAGGGGGCTCCTACAATGAGCAGTTCTTC.

This clonotype qualifies as medium-sized. This chain connects TRBV10-1 to TRBJ2-5, with D possibly TRBD1 on 5 matching bases. V was trimmed by 0 bases and J by 2 bases, leaving 13 bases between them. Germline assignment: CDR1 WNHNN and CDR2 SYGVQD (reference sequence). The CDR3 covers 16 residues. The CDR3 spells CASSESSVQGQETQYF. The CDR3 nucleotides read TGCGCCAGCAGTGAGTCGAGTGTTCAGGGACAAGAGACCCAGTACTTC.

The chain combines TRBV10-1 with TRBJ2-3; 7 bases are a match to TRBD2. The CDR3 length is 15 residues. The germline gives CDR1 WNHNN, CDR2 SYGVQD (reference sequence). V was clipped by 11 bases and J by 2 bases; unmatched bases: 13. The CDR3 loop is CARLPGGKSTDTQYF. In nucleotides, the CDR3 is TGCGCCCGCTTGCCGGGGGGAAAATCCACAGATACGCAGTATTTT.

The gene calls are TRBV6-1 and TRBJ2-5; 7 bases are shared with TRBD1. J lost 2 bases, V lost 8 bases, and 5 bases had no gene match. The germline CDR1 and CDR2 sequences are MNHNS and SASEGT. The CDR3 consists of 13 residues. Here the CDR3 reads CASGDSKQETQYF. The CDR3 nucleotides are TGTGCCAGCGGGGACAGCAAACAAGAGACCCAGTACTTC.

V gene TRBV12-3 or TRBV12-4 combines with J gene TRBJ2-2; D may be TRBD1 or TRBD2 (6 bases each). Trimming left V 4 bases short and J 1 base short, with 16 bases between. The CDR3 extends over 17 amino acids. The CDR3 here is CASSYDRGVWNTGELFF. The CDR3 DNA reads as TGTGCCAGCAGTTACGATAGGGGGGTGTGGAACACCGGGGAGCTGTTTTTT.

The CDR3 DNA is TGTGCCAGCAGTTACTCCGGGCTAGCGGGGGACTACGAGCAGTACTTC. It yields the protein CASSYSGLAGDYEQYF. The chain carries TRBV6-5 and TRBJ2-5; TRBD2 matches at 10 bases. The DNA end lines up better with TRBJ2-7; the J call may be wrong. Germline values: CDR1 MNHEY, CDR2 SVGAGI. The CDR3 length is 16 residues.